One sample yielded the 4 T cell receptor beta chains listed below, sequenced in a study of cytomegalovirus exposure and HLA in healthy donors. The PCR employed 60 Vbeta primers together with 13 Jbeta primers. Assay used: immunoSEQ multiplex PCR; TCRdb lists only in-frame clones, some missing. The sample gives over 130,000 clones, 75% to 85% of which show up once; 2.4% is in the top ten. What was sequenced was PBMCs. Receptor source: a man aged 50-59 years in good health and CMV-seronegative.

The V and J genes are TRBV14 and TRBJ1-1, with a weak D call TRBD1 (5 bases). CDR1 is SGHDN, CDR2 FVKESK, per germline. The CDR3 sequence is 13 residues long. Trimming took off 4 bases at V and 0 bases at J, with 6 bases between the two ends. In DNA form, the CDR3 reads TGTGCCAGCAGCCCCAGGGTGAACACTGAAGCTTTCTTT. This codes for CASSPRVNTEAFF.

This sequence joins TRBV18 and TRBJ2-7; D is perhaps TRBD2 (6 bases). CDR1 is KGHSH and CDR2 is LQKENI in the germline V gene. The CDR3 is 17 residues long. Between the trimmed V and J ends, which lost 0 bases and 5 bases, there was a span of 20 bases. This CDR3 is CASSPPLRREAGDEQYF. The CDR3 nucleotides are TGTGCCAGCTCACCACCGCTCAGGAGGGAGGCGGGCGACGAGCAGTACTTC.

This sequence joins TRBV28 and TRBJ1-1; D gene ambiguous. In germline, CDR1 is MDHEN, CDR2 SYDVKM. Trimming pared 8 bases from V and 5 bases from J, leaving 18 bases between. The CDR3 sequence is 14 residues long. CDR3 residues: CASHPAGSRTEAFF. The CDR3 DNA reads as TGTGCCAGCCATCCGGCGGGGTCGAGGACTGAAGCTTTCTTT.

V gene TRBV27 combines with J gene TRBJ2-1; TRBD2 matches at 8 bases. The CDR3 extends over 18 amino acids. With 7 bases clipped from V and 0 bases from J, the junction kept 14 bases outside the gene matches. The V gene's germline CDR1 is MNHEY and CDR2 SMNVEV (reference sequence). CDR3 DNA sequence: TGTGCCAGCAAAACACGTGCACTAGCGGATCACTCCTACAATGAGCAGTTCTTC. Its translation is CASKTRALADHSYNEQFF.